These 12 T cell receptor beta chains originate from one sample sequenced in a study of human thymus T cells. Assay: immunoSEQ multiplex PCR; the TCRdb copy retains only in-frame clones and omits some. The sample yields some 40,000 clones, around 94% seen once. What was sequenced was blood. Receptor source: a boy younger than two with a congenital heart defect but otherwise immunologically healthy.

This clone occurred once. V usage is TRBV10-3 and J usage is TRBJ1-6; D ambiguous. From germline, CDR1 is ENHRY and CDR2 SYGVKD. V was pared by 3 bases and J by 0 bases, with 3 bases between. There are 14 residues in the CDR3. The CDR3 bases are TGTGCCATCAGTGACAGCTCCTATAATTCACCCCTCCACTTT. It encodes CAISDSSYNSPLHF.

The rearrangement uses TRBV6-1 and TRBJ1-2, with 7 bases that match TRBD1. The V segment lost 9 bases and the J segment 8 bases; nucleotides outside the gene matches: 12. The CDR3 spans 13 residues. The V gene's germline CDR1 is MNHNS and CDR2 SASEGT. CDR3 nucleotide sequence: TGTGCCAGTAAGCCGGGACAGAGGAAAGGCTACACCTTC. Translation gives CASKPGQRKGYTF.

This chain links TRBV13 with TRBJ2-7, with D unclear. The CDR3 extends over 12 amino acids. From germline, CDR1 is PRHDT and CDR2 FYEKMQ (reference sequence). V was clipped by 0 bases and J by 1 base, with 1 base between them. The CDR3 sequence: CASSLGSYEQYF. The CDR3 DNA sequence: TGTGCCAGCAGCTTAGGGTCCTACGAGCAGTACTTC. The full variable domain, with the rest looked up from reference TRBV13 and TRBJ2-7, is AAGVIQSPRHLIKEKRETATLKCYPIPRHDTVYWYQQGPGQDPQFLISFYEKMQSDKGSIPDRFSAQQFSDYHSELNMSSLELGDSALYFCASSLGSYEQYFGPGTRLTVT.

Concerning this clone itself: An end of the junction does not agree with germline; a read error may underlie this. The chain couples TRBV27 to TRBJ2-3, with TRBD1 as a possible D gene (6 bases). Germline CDR1 is MNHEY and CDR2 is SMNVEV (reference sequence). The CDR3 has 13 residues. The CDR3 region is CASRIIWTDTRYF. CDR3 in DNA: TGTGCCAGCAGAATTATATGGACAGATACGCGGTATTTT.

The gene calls are TRBV11-2 and TRBJ2-3; D is ambiguous. Trimming removed 0 bases at V and 6 bases at J, with 4 bases between. The germline gives CDR1 SGHAT, CDR2 FQNNGV. The CDR3 spans 12 residues. The CDR3 is CASSLDQDTQYF. As DNA, the CDR3 is TGTGCCAGCAGCTTAGATCAGGATACGCAGTATTTT.

The chain combines TRBV15 with TRBJ1-1, with D possibly being TRBD1 (6 bases). Trimming took off 0 bases at V and 1 base at J, with 9 bases between the two ends. CDR3 length equals 15 residues. Looked up from germline, CDR1 is LNHNV and CDR2 is YYDKDF (reference sequence). CDR3 residues: CATSRDPTGNTEAFF. For the CDR3, the DNA is TGTGCCACCAGCAGAGATCCGACAGGGAACACTGAAGCTTTCTTT.

Note on this clone: Additional DNA sequences in this sample encode the identical CDR3. J is TRBJ2-7 and V is TRBV6-5, with 9 positions matching TRBD1. CDR1 is MNHEY and CDR2 is SVGAGI in the germline V gene. CDR3 length: 14 residues. Trimming removed 0 bases from V and 3 bases from J; junction bases left unmatched: 0. The CDR3 sequence is CASSYSTGGYEQYF. The CDR3 coding sequence is TGTGCCAGCAGTTACTCGACAGGGGGCTACGAGCAGTACTTC.

CDR3 sequence: CASRKGGPRTNEQFF. The DNA for the CDR3 is TGTGCCAGCAGGAAAGGGGGGCCCCGTACGAATGAGCAGTTCTTC. The J gene is TRBJ2-1, the V gene TRBV14; D may be TRBD1 or TRBD2 (6 bases each). CDR3 length: 15 residues. V shed 6 bases and J shed 7 bases, with 19 bases lying between them. The V gene's germline CDR1 is SGHDN and CDR2 FVKESK. Using reference TRBV14 and TRBJ2-1 for the parts outside the CDR3, the full variable domain is EAGVTQFPSHSVIEKGQTVTLRCDPISGHDNLYWYRRVMGKEIKFLLHFVKESKQDESGMPNNRFLAERTGGTYSTLKVQPAELEDSGVYFCASRKGGPRTNEQFFGPGTRLTVL.

In this sample, this clone turned up once. The rearrangement joins TRBV2 to TRBJ2-7; 7 nucleotides agree with TRBD1. Losses at the gene ends were 3 bases for V and 3 bases for J; bases not matched to a gene: 5. The germline gives CDR1 SNHLY, CDR2 FYNNEI. This CDR3 is 14 amino acids long. Written as DNA, the CDR3 is TGTGCCAGCAGTGACCGGGACAGAAACTACGAGCAGTACTTC. Translated: CASSDRDRNYEQYF.

CDR3 coding DNA: TGTGCCACCAGCAGAGATCGGGTCCTTGGAAACACCATATATTTT. As protein: CATSRDRVLGNTIYF. J is TRBJ1-3 and V is TRBV15; D not certain. V was shortened by 0 bases and J by 3 bases, with 9 bases between the two germline ends. The length of the CDR3 is 15 residues. Germline CDR1 and CDR2: LNHNV and YYDKDF (reference sequence).

The chain employs TRBV19 and TRBJ1-4, with 8 positions matching TRBD1. The germline V gene has CDR1 LNHDA and CDR2 SQIVND (reference sequence). Trimming at V came to 5 bases and at J to 7 bases, leaving 6 bases not matched to a gene. The CDR3 has 14 residues. In DNA, the CDR3 is TGTGCCAGTAGTTCCGGGACAGGTTTTGAAAAACTGTTTTTT. Protein sequence: CASSSGTGFEKLFF.

This sequence joins TRBV27 and TRBJ2-1; 8 bases fit TRBD2. The length of the CDR3 is 15 residues. The trim removed 3 bases at V and 3 bases at J, leaving 4 bases unmatched. CDR1 is MNHEY and CDR2 is SMNVEV in the germline V gene (reference sequence). CDR3 sequence: CASSFYGGVYNEQFF. In DNA, the CDR3 is TGTGCCAGCAGTTTTTACGGGGGGGTCTACAATGAGCAGTTCTTC.